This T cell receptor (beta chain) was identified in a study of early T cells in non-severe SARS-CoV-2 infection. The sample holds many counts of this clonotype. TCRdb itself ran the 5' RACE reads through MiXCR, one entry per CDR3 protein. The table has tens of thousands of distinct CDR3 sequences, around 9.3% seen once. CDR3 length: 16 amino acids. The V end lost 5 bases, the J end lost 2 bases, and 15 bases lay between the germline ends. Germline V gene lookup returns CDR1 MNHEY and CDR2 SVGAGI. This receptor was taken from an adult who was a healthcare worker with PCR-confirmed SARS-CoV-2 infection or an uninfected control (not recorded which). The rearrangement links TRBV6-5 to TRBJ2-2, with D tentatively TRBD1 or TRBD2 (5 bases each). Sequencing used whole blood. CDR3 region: CASSNSRDLNTGELFF. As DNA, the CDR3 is TGTGCCAGCAGTAATTCCCGGGACCTTAACACCGGGGAGCTGTTTTTT.